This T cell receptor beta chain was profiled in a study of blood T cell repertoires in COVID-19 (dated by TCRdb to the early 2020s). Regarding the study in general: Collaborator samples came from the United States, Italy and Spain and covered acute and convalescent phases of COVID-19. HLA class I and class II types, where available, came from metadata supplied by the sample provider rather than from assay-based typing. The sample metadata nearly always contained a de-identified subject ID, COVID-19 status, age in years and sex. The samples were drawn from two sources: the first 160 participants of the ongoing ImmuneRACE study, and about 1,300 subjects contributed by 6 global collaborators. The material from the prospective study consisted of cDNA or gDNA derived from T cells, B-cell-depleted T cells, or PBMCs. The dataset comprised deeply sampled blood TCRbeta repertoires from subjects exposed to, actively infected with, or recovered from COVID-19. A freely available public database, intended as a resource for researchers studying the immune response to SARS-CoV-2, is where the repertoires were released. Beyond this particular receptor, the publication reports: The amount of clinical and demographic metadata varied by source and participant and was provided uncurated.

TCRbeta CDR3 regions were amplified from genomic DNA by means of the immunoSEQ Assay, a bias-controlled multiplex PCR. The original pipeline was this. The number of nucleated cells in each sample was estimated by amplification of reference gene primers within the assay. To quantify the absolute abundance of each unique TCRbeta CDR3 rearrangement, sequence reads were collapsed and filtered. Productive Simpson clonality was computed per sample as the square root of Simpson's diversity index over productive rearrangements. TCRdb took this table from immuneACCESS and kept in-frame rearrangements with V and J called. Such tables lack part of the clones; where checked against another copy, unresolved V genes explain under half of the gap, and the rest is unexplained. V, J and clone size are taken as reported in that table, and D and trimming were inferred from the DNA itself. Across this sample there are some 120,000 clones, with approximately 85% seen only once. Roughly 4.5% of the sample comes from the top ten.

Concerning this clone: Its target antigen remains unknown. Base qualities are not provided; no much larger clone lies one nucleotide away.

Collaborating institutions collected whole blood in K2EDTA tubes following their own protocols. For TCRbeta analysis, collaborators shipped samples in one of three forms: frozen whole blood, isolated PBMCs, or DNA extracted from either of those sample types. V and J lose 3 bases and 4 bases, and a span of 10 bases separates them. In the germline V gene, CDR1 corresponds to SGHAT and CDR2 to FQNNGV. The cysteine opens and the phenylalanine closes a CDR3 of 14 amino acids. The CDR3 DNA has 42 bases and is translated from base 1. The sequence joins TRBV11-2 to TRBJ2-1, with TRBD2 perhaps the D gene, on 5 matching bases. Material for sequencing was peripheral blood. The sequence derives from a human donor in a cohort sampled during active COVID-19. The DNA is TGTGCCAGCAGCTTTGGGCTAGCATACAATGAGCAGTTCTTC. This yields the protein CASSFGLAYNEQFF.